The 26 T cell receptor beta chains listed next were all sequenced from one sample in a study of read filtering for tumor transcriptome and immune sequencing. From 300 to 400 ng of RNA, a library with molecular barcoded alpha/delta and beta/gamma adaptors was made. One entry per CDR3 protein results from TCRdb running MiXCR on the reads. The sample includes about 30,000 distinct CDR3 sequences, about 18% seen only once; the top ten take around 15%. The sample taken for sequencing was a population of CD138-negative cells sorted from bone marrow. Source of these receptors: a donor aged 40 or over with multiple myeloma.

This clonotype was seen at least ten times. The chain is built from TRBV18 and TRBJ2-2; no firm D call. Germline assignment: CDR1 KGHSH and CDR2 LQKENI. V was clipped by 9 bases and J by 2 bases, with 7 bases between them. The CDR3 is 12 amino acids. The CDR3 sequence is CASCANTGELFF. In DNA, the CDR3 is TGTGCCAGTTGCGCAAACACCGGGGAGCTGTTTTTT.

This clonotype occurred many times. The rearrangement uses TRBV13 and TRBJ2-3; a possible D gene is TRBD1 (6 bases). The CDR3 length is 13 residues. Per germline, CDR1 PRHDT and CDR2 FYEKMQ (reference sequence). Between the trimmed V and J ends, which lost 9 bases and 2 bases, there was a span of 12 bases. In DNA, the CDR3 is TGTGCCAGTCAGGGGATACCCACAGATACGCAGTATTTT. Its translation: CASQGIPTDTQYF.

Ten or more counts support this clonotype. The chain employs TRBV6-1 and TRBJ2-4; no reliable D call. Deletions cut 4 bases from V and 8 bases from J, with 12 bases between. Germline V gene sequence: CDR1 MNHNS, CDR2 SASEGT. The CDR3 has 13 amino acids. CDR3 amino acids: CASSAPETDIQYF. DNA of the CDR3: TGTGCCAGCAGTGCCCCCGAGACCGACATTCAGTACTTC.

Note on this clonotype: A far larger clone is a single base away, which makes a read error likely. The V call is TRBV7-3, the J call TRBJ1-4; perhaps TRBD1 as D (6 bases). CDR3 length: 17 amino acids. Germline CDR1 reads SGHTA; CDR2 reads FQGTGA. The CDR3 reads CASSSPGGAGASDTPYF. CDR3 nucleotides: TGTGCCAGCAGTTCCCCCGGGGGGGCCGGCGCCTCAGATACGCCGTATTTT.

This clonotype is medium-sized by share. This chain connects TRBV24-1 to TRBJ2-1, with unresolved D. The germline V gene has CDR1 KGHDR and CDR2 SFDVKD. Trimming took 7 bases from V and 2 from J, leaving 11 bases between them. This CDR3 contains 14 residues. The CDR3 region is CATRAGPPYNEQFF. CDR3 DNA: TGTGCCACCAGGGCCGGGCCTCCCTACAATGAGCAGTTCTTC.

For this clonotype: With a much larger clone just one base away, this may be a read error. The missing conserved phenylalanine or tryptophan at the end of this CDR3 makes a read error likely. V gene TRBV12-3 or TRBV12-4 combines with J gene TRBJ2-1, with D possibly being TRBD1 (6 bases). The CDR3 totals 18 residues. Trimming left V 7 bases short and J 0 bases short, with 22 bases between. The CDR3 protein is CASIPWGTPEGSYNEQFS. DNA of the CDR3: TGTGCCAGCATCCCATGGGGGACACCTGAGGGCTCCTACAATGAGCAGTTCTCC.

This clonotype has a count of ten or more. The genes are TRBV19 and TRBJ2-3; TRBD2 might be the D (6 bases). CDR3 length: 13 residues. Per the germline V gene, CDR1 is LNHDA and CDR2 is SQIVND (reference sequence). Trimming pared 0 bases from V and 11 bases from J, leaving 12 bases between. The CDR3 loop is CASSIEAGSKQYF. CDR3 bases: TGTGCCAGTAGTATAGAGGCCGGGAGTAAGCAGTATTTT.

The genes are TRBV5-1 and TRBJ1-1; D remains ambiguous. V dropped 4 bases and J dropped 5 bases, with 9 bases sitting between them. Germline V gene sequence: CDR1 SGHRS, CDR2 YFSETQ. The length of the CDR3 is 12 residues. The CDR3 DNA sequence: TGCGCCAGCAGCGCGGACCAGACTGAAGCTTTCTTT. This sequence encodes CASSADQTEAFF.

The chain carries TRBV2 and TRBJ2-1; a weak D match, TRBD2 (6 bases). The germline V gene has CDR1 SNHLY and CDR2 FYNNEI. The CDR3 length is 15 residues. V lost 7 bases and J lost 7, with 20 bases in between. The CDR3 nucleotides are TGTGCCAGCATCCGTGGAGGGCACAATACTAATGAGCAGTTCTTC. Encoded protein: CASIRGGHNTNEQFF.

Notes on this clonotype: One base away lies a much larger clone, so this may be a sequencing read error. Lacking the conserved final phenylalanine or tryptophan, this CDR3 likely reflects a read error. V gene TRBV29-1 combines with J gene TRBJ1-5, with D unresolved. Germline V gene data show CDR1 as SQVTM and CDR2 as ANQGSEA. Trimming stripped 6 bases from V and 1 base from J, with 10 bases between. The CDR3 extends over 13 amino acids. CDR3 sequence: CSVETMSNQPQHL. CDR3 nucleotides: TGCAGCGTGGAGACAATGAGCAATCAGCCCCAGCATCTT.

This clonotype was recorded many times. The CDR3 loop reads CASSINGGRSEAFF. The DNA of the CDR3 is TGTGCCAGCAGCATTAATGGGGGGCGGTCTGAAGCTTTCTTT. The chain joins TRBV7-2 to TRBJ1-1, with TRBD1 as a possible D gene (6 bases). Trimming removed 5 bases at V and 6 bases at J, with 16 bases between. The germline CDR1 and CDR2 sequences are SGHTA and FQGNSA. The CDR3 is made up of 14 amino acids.

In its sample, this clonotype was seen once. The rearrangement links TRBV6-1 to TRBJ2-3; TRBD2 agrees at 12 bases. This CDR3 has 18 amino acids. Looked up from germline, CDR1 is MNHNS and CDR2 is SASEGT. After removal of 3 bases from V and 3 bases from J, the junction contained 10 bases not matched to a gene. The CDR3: CASSDRLAGGWGTDTQYF. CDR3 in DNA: TGTGCCAGCAGTGATCGGCTAGCGGGAGGGTGGGGGACAGATACGCAGTATTTT.

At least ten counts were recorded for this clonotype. Here the CDR3 reads CASSLRQSYEQYF. The CDR3 nucleotides are TGTGCCAGCAGCTTACGACAGAGCTACGAGCAGTACTTC. The genes are TRBV13 and TRBJ2-7; maybe TRBD1 (5 bases). The CDR3 runs 13 residues. Germline V CDR1 and CDR2: PRHDT, FYEKMQ (reference sequence). V dropped 2 bases and J dropped 3 bases, with 8 bases sitting between them.

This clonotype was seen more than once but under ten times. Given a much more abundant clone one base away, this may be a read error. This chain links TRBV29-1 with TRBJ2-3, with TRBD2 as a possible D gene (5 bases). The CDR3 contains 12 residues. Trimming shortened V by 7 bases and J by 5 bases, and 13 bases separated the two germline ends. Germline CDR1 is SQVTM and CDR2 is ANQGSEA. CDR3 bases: TGCAGCGCCGGACCGGAGGTAGATACGCAGTATTTT. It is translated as CSAGPEVDTQYF.

This CDR3 reads CASSYFPRDLYSNQPQHF. DNA of the CDR3: TGTGCCAGCAGTTACTTCCCCAGGGACCTATATAGCAATCAGCCCCAGCATTTT. The chain is built from TRBV6-2 or TRBV6-3 and TRBJ1-5, with TRBD1 as a possible D gene (5 bases). The CDR3 is made up of 18 amino acids. V was clipped by 1 base and J by 0 bases, with 16 bases between them. Germline values: CDR1 MNHEY, CDR2 SVGEGT.

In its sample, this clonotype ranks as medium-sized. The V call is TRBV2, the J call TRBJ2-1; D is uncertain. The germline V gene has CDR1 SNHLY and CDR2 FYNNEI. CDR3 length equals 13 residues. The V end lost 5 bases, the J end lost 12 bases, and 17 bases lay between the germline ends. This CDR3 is CASSFDLFQGQFF. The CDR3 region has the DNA TGTGCCAGCAGTTTTGACCTGTTCCAAGGGCAGTTCTTC.

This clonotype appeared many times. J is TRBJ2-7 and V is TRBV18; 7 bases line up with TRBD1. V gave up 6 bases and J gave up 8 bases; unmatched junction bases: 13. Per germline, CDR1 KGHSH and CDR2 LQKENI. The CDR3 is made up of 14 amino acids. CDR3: CASSNPGGRRQQYF. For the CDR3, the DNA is TGTGCCAGCTCCAACCCAGGGGGAAGAAGACAGCAGTACTTC.

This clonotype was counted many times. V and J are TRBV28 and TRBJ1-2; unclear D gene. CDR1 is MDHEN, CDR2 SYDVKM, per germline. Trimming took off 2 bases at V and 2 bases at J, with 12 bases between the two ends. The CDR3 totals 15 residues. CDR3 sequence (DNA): TGTGCCAGCAGTTTAATCGGACCGGGAAACTATGGCTACACCTTC. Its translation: CASSLIGPGNYGYTF.

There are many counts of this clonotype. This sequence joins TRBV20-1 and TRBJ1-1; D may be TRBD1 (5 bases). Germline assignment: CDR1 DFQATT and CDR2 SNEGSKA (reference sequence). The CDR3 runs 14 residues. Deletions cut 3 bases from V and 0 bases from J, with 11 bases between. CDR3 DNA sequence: TGCAGTGCTAGCAGACAGATCATGAACACTGAAGCTTTCTTT. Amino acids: CSASRQIMNTEAFF.

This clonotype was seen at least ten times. The CDR3 loop is CASSVERGNQPQHF. In DNA, the CDR3 is TGTGCCAGCAGTGTAGAAAGGGGAAATCAGCCCCAGCATTTT. The gene calls are TRBV2 and TRBJ1-5; the D gene is possibly TRBD1 (5 bases). Per germline, CDR1 SNHLY and CDR2 FYNNEI. This CDR3 contains 14 residues. V was shortened by 4 bases and J by 4 bases, with 11 bases between the two germline ends.

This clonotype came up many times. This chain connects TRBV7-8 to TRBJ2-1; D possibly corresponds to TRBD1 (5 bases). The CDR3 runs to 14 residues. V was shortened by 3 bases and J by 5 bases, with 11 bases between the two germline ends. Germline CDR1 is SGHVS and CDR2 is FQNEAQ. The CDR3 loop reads CASSFVETDNEQFF. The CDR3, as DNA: TGTGCCAGCAGCTTCGTCGAGACAGACAATGAGCAGTTCTTC.

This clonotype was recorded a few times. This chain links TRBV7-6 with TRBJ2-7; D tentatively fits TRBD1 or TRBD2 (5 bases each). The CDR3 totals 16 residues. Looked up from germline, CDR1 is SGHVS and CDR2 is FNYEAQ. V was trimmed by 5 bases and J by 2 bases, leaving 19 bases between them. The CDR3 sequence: CASSIGTGLTTYEQYF. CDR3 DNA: TGTGCCAGCAGCATAGGTACAGGACTCACGACCTACGAGCAGTACTTC.

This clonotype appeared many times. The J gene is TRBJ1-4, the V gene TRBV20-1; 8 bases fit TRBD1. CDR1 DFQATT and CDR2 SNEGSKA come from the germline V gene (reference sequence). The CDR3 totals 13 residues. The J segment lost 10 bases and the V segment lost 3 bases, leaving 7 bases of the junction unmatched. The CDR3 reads CSASSQGARKLFF. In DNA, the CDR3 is TGCAGTGCTAGTAGTCAGGGGGCACGAAAACTGTTTTTT.

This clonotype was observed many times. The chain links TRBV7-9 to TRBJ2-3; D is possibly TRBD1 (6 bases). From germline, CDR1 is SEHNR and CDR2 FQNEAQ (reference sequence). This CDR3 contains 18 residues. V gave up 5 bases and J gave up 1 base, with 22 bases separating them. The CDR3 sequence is CASSHVPGRDIGTDTQYF. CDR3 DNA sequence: TGTGCCAGCAGCCACGTTCCAGGCAGGGACATTGGCACAGATACGCAGTATTTT.

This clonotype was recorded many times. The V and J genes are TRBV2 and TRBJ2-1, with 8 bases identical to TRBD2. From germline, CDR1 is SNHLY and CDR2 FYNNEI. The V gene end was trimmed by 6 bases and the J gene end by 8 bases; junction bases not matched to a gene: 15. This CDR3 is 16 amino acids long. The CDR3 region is CASRRSGGSLRYEQFF. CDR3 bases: TGTGCCAGCAGAAGAAGCGGGGGCTCCCTTCGGTATGAGCAGTTCTTC.

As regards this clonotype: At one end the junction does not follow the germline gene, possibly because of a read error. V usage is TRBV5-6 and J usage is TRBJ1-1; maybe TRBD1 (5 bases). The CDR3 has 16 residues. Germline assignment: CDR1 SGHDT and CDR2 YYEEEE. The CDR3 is CAGSLRGRKMSTEAFF. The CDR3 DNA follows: TGTGCCGGCAGCTTGAGGGGACGGAAGATGAGCACTGAAGCTTTCTTT.